The 25 T cell receptor beta chains given below trace back to one sample, sequenced in a study of blood T cell repertoires in COVID-19. Measured with immunoSEQ multiplex PCR; TCRdb has only the in-frame clones, and not every one. This sample has roughly 100,000 clones, with about 88% found just once. Material for sequencing was peripheral blood. The receptors stem from a human donor in a cohort sampled during active COVID-19.

The sample holds one count of this clone. The J gene is TRBJ2-7, the V gene TRBV27; D gene unclear. The CDR3 runs to 14 residues. Between the trimmed V and J ends, which lost 8 bases and 0 bases, there was a span of 14 bases. Germline V gene sequence: CDR1 MNHEY, CDR2 SMNVEV (reference sequence). CDR3 coding DNA: TGTGCCAGCCCCATTGTTTCCCACTCCTACGAGCAGTACTTC. It yields the protein CASPIVSHSYEQYF.

The genes are TRBV7-2 and TRBJ2-5, with 14 positions matching TRBD2. This CDR3 region has 16 residues. V shed 5 bases, J shed 5 bases, and the junction held 7 bases outside the gene matches. Germline-derived CDR1 and CDR2 are SGHTA and FQGNSA. CDR3 nucleotides: TGTGCCAGCAGCCTGGTGGGGACTAGCGGGAGTGAGACCCAGTACTTC. It yields the protein CASSLVGTSGSETQYF.

This clone was detected only a few times. The chain uses TRBV11-3 and TRBJ2-5, with 8 bases lining up with TRBD1. Trimming at V came to 8 bases and at J to 5 bases, leaving 4 bases not matched to a gene. CDR1 is SGHNT and CDR2 is YENEEA in the germline V gene. The CDR3 consists of 12 residues. This chain's CDR3 is CASSRDRETQYF. In DNA, the CDR3 is TGTGCCAGCTCGCGGGACAGGGAGACCCAGTACTTC.

The J gene is TRBJ2-2, the V gene TRBV14; D might be TRBD1 (5 bases). The CDR3 is made up of 15 amino acids. Germline CDR1 reads SGHDN; CDR2 reads FVKESK. Trimming stripped 2 bases from V and 6 bases from J, with 13 bases between. CDR3 sequence (DNA): TGTGCCAGCAGCCAACGTCCAGGGTACGCCGGGGAGCTGTTTTTT. Translated: CASSQRPGYAGELFF. Combining the CDR3 with reference TRBV14 and TRBJ2-2 gives the whole variable domain EAGVTQFPSHSVIEKGQTVTLRCDPISGHDNLYWYRRVMGKEIKFLLHFVKESKQDESGMPNNRFLAERTGGTYSTLKVQPAELEDSGVYFCASSQRPGYAGELFFGEGSRLTVL.

This clone has just one count. The V and J genes are TRBV25-1 and TRBJ2-1, with 9 bases that match TRBD2. Trimming cost V 3 bases and J 8 bases; bases outside gene matches: 8. The CDR3 extends over 15 amino acids. Germline loops: CDR1 MGHDK, CDR2 SYGVNS. The CDR3 region is CASSDWREGQDEQFF. DNA of the CDR3: TGTGCCAGCAGTGACTGGCGGGAGGGCCAGGATGAGCAGTTCTTC.

V usage is TRBV11-2 and J usage is TRBJ2-3, with 8 positions matching TRBD1. The J segment lost 4 bases and the V segment lost 4 bases, leaving 10 bases of the junction unmatched. CDR3 length: 16 residues. In germline, CDR1 is SGHAT, CDR2 FQNNGV. The CDR3 spells CASSYWDRIVADTQYF. In nucleotides, the CDR3 is TGTGCCAGCAGCTATTGGGACAGGATAGTGGCAGATACGCAGTATTTT.

The V call is TRBV28, the J call TRBJ1-4, with D perhaps matching TRBD1 (5 bases). The CDR3 is made up of 20 amino acids. The germline V and J ends were trimmed by 6 bases and 4 bases, with 30 bases remaining between them. Germline V gene data show CDR1 as MDHEN and CDR2 as SYDVKM. CDR3 nucleotides: TGTGCCAGCAGAAACAGGCATCAACCTCTTAGCTCGACCTTTAATGAAAAACTGTTTTTT. Protein: CASRNRHQPLSSTFNEKLFF.

The chain recombines TRBV2 with TRBJ2-3; TRBD1 aligns across 7 bases. J gave up 0 bases and V 8 bases, and 17 bases lay outside the gene matches. Per the germline V gene, CDR1 is SNHLY and CDR2 is FYNNEI. This CDR3 comprises 18 residues. CDR3: CASWELTGWITSTDTQYF. The CDR3 DNA reads TGTGCCAGCTGGGAATTGACAGGGTGGATTACTAGCACAGATACGCAGTATTTT.

The chain combines TRBV6-6 with TRBJ1-2; 7 bases are shared with TRBD1. This CDR3 spans 18 amino acids. Germline CDR1 is MNHNY and CDR2 is SVGAGI (reference sequence). After removal of 5 bases from V and 6 bases from J, the junction contained 21 bases not matched to a gene. CDR3 residues: CASSLALTRDSPSDGYTF. Written as DNA, the CDR3 is TGTGCCAGCAGTCTGGCCCTAACCCGGGACAGCCCTTCAGATGGCTACACCTTC.

V gene TRBV2 combines with J gene TRBJ1-5, with 8 bases fitting TRBD1. The germline CDR1 and CDR2 sequences are SNHLY and FYNNEI. Losses at the gene ends were 1 base for V and 3 bases for J; bases not matched to a gene: 5. The CDR3 is 16 amino acids. Written as DNA, the CDR3 is TGTGCCAGCAGTGAAGGGACAGGGACATTCAATCAGCCCCAGCATTTT. Protein product: CASSEGTGTFNQPQHF. Filled out from reference TRBV2 and TRBJ1-5, the complete variable domain reads EPEVTQTPSHQVTQMGQEVILRCVPISNHLYFYWYRQILGQKVEFLVSFYNNEISEKSEIFDDQFSVERPDGSNFTLKIRSTKLEDSAMYFCASSEGTGTFNQPQHFGDGTRLSIL.

The genes are TRBV6-4 and TRBJ2-2; 7 bases match TRBD1. Germline V gene lookup returns CDR1 MRHNA and CDR2 SNTAGT. With 0 bases clipped from V and 7 bases from J, the junction kept 11 bases outside the gene matches. This CDR3 is built from 17 residues. CDR3 loop: CASSDSNRSGGCGELFF. CDR3 sequence (DNA): TGTGCCAGCAGTGACTCGAACAGGTCAGGGGGATGCGGGGAGCTGTTTTTT.

This chain joins TRBV7-8 and TRBJ2-1, with 13 bases fitting TRBD2. V lost 1 base to trimming and J lost 8 bases; unmatched junction nucleotides: 8. The CDR3 length is 17 residues. The germline gives CDR1 SGHVS, CDR2 FQNEAQ. The CDR3 DNA sequence: TGTGCCAGCAGCTTAGTTACCGGACTAGCGGGAGATTATGAGCAGTTCTTC. Translated, it gives CASSLVTGLAGDYEQFF.

The chain joins TRBV7-2 to TRBJ2-5; 8 nucleotides line up with TRBD1. Germline V gene sequence: CDR1 SGHTA, CDR2 FQGNSA. The length of the CDR3 is 14 residues. Germline trimming cut 2 bases from V and 7 bases from J; bases unmatched to any gene: 6. CDR3 nucleotides: TGTGCCAGCAGCTTACACGGACAGGGACGGACCCAGTACTTC. Translation gives CASSLHGQGRTQYF.

This clone was seen a single time. This CDR3 reads CSPGLAEDTQYF. The CDR3 DNA follows: TGCAGCCCTGGACTAGCGGAAGATACGCAGTATTTT. The rearrangement uses TRBV29-1 and TRBJ2-3; the match to TRBD2 covers 10 bases. Germline V gives CDR1 SQVTM, CDR2 ANQGSEA. The CDR3 loop spans 12 amino acids. V dropped 8 bases and J dropped 5; count of bases not matched to a gene: 4.

The rearrangement joins TRBV5-1 to TRBJ2-1; tentative D call: TRBD2 (7 bases). Germline-derived CDR1 and CDR2 are SGHRS and YFSETQ. V was pared by 4 bases and J by 5 bases, with 13 bases between. The CDR3 length is 14 residues. The CDR3 bases are TGCGCCAGCAGCGACGGGGGGCGGAACAATGAGCAGTTCTTC. Translating gives CASSDGGRNNEQFF.

The chain couples TRBV28 to TRBJ2-2, with D perhaps matching TRBD1 (6 bases). Between the trimmed V and J ends, which lost 4 bases and 2 bases, there was a span of 20 bases. The CDR3 spans 18 residues. Germline assignment: CDR1 MDHEN and CDR2 SYDVKM. CDR3 coding DNA: TGTGCCAGCAGTTACCCCACCGGACAGACCCCCAACACCGGGGAGCTGTTTTTT. Translated, it gives CASSYPTGQTPNTGELFF.

The chain has TRBV9 and TRBJ1-2; 9 nucleotides line up with TRBD1. Germline trimming cut 4 bases from V and 8 bases from J; bases unmatched to any gene: 9. This CDR3 contains 14 residues. Germline V CDR1 and CDR2: SGDLS, YYNGEE. The CDR3 nucleotides are TGTGCCAGCAGCCAACAACAGGGGGCAAACGGCTACACCTTC. Translated: CASSQQQGANGYTF.

The chain couples TRBV4-1 to TRBJ1-2, with TRBD1 matching over 8 bases. Per germline, CDR1 MGHRA and CDR2 YSYEKL. The CDR3 is made up of 15 amino acids. Losses at the gene ends were 2 bases for V and 4 bases for J; bases not matched to a gene: 6. The DNA for the CDR3 is TGCGCCAGCAGCCAACCGACAGGGGCCCTCTATGGCTACACCTTC. This gives the protein CASSQPTGALYGYTF.

The V call is TRBV27, the J call TRBJ2-5, with 7 bases aligning to TRBD1. Trimming cost V 0 bases and J 4 bases; bases outside gene matches: 8. Germline V gives CDR1 MNHEY, CDR2 SMNVEV (reference sequence). The CDR3 runs to 16 residues. Here the CDR3 reads CASSLSRQGVGETQYF. The DNA for the CDR3 is TGTGCCAGCAGTTTATCGCGACAGGGAGTGGGAGAGACCCAGTACTTC.

This clone appeared a single time. The rearrangement links TRBV10-3 to TRBJ2-1; TRBD2 matches at 9 bases. Trimming removed 6 bases from V and 7 bases from J; junction bases left unmatched: 16. The CDR3 has 17 residues. The germline CDR1 and CDR2 sequences are ENHRY and SYGVKD. CDR3 sequence: CAIRSGVASGTKNEQFF. Written as DNA, the CDR3 is TGTGCCATCAGGAGTGGGGTGGCTAGCGGGACGAAGAATGAGCAGTTCTTC.

The V and J genes are TRBV10-3 and TRBJ2-7; the match to TRBD2 covers 14 bases. There are 17 residues in the CDR3. Germline V CDR1 and CDR2: ENHRY, SYGVKD. The ends lost 9 bases at V and 6 bases at J; junction bases unmatched: 16. The CDR3 region has the DNA TGTGCCATTCGCCCGGGACTAGCGGGGGCCAAGGGCTCCGAGCAGTACTTC. The encoded protein is CAIRPGLAGAKGSEQYF.

Only a few counts were recorded for this clone. The chain carries TRBV11-2 and TRBJ1-6; D gene unclear. The V gene lost 1 base and the J gene lost 16 bases, with 8 bases spanning the gap. This CDR3 has 11 amino acids. Germline values: CDR1 SGHAT, CDR2 FQNNGV. CDR3: CASSLGAILHF. CDR3 nucleotides: TGTGCCAGCAGCTTAGGTGCTATACTCCACTTT.

V usage is TRBV5-1 and J usage is TRBJ2-5, with TRBD1 matching 9 bases. CDR3 length: 14 residues. J lost 5 bases, V lost 2 bases, and 4 bases had no gene match. The V gene's germline CDR1 is SGHRS and CDR2 YFSETQ. The CDR3 DNA reads TGCGCCAGCAGCTTTTGGACAGGGGATGAGACCCAGTACTTC. Translating gives CASSFWTGDETQYF.

Of note for this clone: A read error may account for a junction end that differs from germline. The chain is built from TRBV7-7 and TRBJ2-5, with TRBD2 matching 10 bases. The CDR3 spans 16 residues. Germline V gene sequence: CDR1 SSHAT, CDR2 FNYEAQ (reference sequence). DNA of the CDR3: TGTGCTAGCAGCTTAGTGGCTAGCGGGAGCGGGGAGACCCAGTACTTC. Its translation is CASSLVASGSGETQYF.

The sample holds one count of this clone. The V call is TRBV19, the J call TRBJ2-7; D perhaps matches TRBD2 (5 bases). Looked up from germline, CDR1 is LNHDA and CDR2 is SQIVND (reference sequence). Trimming shortened V by 6 bases and J by 2 bases, and 17 bases separated the two germline ends. CDR3 length: 15 amino acids. The CDR3 sequence: CASRSDFLNTYEQYF. The CDR3 nucleotides read TGTGCCAGTAGATCGGACTTTTTAAACACCTACGAGCAGTACTTC. Full variable domain (missing parts from reference TRBV19 and TRBJ2-7): DGGITQSPKYLFRKEGQNVTLSCEQNLNHDAMYWYRQDPGQGLRLIYYSQIVNDFQKGDIAEGYSVSREKKESFPLTVTSAQKNPTAFYLCASRSDFLNTYEQYFGPGTRLTVT.